The clone carrying this TCR beta chain has just a few counts. The antigen is unknown. This entry is derived from a study of sequential checkpoint blockade in melanoma. Background on the study: Arm A got nivolumab then ipilimumab; arm B the reverse, 1:1. 75 to 95 pretreatment tumor DNA samples were TCRβ immunosequenced. Over 20 patients had matched tumor biopsies before treatment and at week 13 after nivolumab or ipilimumab alone.

The CDR3 runs 12 residues. Trimming shortened V by 6 bases and J by 7 bases, and 13 bases separated the two germline ends. Germline lookup yields CDR1 SQVTM and CDR2 ANQGSEA. Study-wide findings and caveats: For nivolumab-first patients, baseline tumor clonality was associated with response.

As for treatment: randomized to nivolumab then ipilimumab (arm A) or the reverse (arm B). The method was immunoSEQ multiplex PCR; TCRdb's version includes in-frame clones alone and lacks a portion of them. The repertoire holds over a thousand clones, around 25% seen once, with approximately 11% in the top ten. This clonotype was obtained from a human donor with melanoma. Material: tumor tissue (inferred from file names), obtained from a patient given nivolumab and ipilimumab in sequence. The J gene is TRBJ1-3, the V gene TRBV29-1; unclear D gene. DNA for the CDR3: TGCAGCGTGGAGAAGGGAAGGAACACCATATATTTT. Protein sequence: CSVEKGRNTIYF.